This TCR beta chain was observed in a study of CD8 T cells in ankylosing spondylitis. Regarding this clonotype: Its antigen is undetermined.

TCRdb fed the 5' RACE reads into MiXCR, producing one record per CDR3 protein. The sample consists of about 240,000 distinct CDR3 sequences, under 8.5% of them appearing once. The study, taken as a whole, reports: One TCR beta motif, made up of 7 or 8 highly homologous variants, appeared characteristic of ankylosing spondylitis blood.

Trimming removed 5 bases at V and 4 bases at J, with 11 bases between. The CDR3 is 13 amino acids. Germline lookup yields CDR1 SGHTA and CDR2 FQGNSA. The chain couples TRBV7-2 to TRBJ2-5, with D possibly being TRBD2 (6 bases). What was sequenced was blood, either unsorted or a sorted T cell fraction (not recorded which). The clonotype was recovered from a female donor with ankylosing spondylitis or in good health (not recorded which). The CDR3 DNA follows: TGTGCCAGCAGCCCGACTAGAGGAGAGACCCAGTACTTC. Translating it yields CASSPTRGETQYF.